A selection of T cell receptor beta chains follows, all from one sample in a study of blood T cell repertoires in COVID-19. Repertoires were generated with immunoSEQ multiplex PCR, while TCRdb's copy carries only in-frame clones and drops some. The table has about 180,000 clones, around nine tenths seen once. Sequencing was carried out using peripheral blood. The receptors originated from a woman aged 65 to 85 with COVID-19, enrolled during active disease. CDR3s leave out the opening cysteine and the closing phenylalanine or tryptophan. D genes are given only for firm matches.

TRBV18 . ASSHGQSTGELF
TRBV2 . ASSEAGFRENTEAF
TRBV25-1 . ASSGQNQPQH
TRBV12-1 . ASSLTGGPGTGELF
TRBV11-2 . ASSLGTDYGYT
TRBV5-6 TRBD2 ASSALAGAWVGELF
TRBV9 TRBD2 ASSLRSGSRITGELF
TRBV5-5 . ASSLQTTSTDTQY
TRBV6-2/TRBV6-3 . ASSSRELGEQF
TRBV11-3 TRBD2 ASSTSSGTFGELF